This T cell receptor beta chain appears in the sequencing data of a study of blood T cell repertoires in COVID-19. Study in general: Acute and convalescent COVID-19 samples came from the United States, Italy and Spain. T cells, B-cell-depleted T cells, or PBMCs supplied cDNA or gDNA.

As regards this clone: The same CDR3 arises from other DNA sequences in this sample as well.

Authors' processing steps: Reference gene primer amplification in the assay estimated nucleated cell counts. TCRdb keeps only in-frame clones here, not all; method: immunoSEQ multiplex PCR. The D gene and trimming were derived from the DNA, and the V and J assignments and clone size from that table. Among hundreds of thousands of clones listed, 83% were seen once. The sequenced material came from peripheral blood. The TCR originated in a woman in her forties with active or convalescent COVID-19.

The CDR3 protein is CASSYAGADYEQYF. CDR3 nucleotides: TGTGCCAGCAGTTACGCGGGGGCGGACTACGAGCAGTACTTC. The chain employs TRBV6-5 and TRBJ2-7; D is perhaps TRBD2 (7 bases). The CDR3 has 14 amino acids. Between the trimmed V and J ends, which lost 2 bases and 3 bases, there was a span of 11 bases. Germline V gives CDR1 MNHEY, CDR2 SVGAGI.